What follows are 16 T cell receptor beta chains derived from one specimen sequenced in a study of T cell responses to AZD1222 COVID-19 vaccine. Produced via immunoSEQ multiplex PCR; TCRdb's table is partial and in-frame only. The sample yields about 150,000 clones, 90% seen once. The source material was peripheral blood, sampled on day 0 of AZD1222 vaccination. The receptor source for this set is an adult in good health.

The chain recombines TRBV5-4 with TRBJ2-2, with D perhaps TRBD1 (6 bases). The CDR3 loop spans 15 amino acids. V was clipped by 4 bases and J by 0 bases, with 10 bases between them. The V gene's germline CDR1 is SGHNT and CDR2 YYREEE (reference sequence). CDR3 in DNA: TGTGCCAGCAGCCCCGGGACACCGAACACCGGGGAGCTGTTTTTT. This codes for CASSPGTPNTGELFF.

This clone occurred once. The rearrangement links TRBV6-6 to TRBJ1-5; 7 nucleotides match TRBD1. V shed 3 bases, J shed 3 bases, and the junction held 5 bases outside the gene matches. This CDR3 has 15 residues. Germline lookup yields CDR1 MNHNY and CDR2 SVGAGI (reference sequence). The CDR3 coding sequence is TGTGCCAGCAGTTATCTGACAGGGCTCAATCAGCCCCAGCATTTT. Translation gives CASSYLTGLNQPQHF.

This chain uses TRBV19 with TRBJ1-6; D remains unclear. The CDR3 runs to 14 residues. Germline CDR1 reads LNHDA; CDR2 reads SQIVND (reference sequence). The ends were cut back, 5 bases at V and 5 bases at J, with 10 bases in the middle. CDR3 protein: CASSVTPHNSPLHF. The DNA of the CDR3 is TGTGCCAGTAGTGTGACACCGCATAATTCACCCCTCCACTTT.

The chain has TRBV6-5 and TRBJ1-5, with 7 bases matching TRBD1. J lost 6 bases, V lost 7 bases, and 6 bases had no gene match. The length of the CDR3 is 13 residues. The germline V gene encodes CDR1 MNHEY and CDR2 SVGAGI. CDR3 in amino acids: CASTDRVVQPQHF. In DNA, the CDR3 is TGTGCCAGCACAGACAGGGTGGTTCAGCCCCAGCATTTT.

The chain links TRBV24-1 to TRBJ2-7, with D uncertain. Trimming took 2 bases from V and 2 from J, leaving 12 bases between them. The CDR3 is made up of 15 amino acids. The germline V gene has CDR1 KGHDR and CDR2 SFDVKD. CDR3 sequence (DNA): TGTGCCACCAGTGATTCCTTGGCAGAGCCCTACGAGCAGTACTTC. Translated, it gives CATSDSLAEPYEQYF.

This sequence joins TRBV7-2 and TRBJ2-3, with D perhaps TRBD1 or TRBD2 (5 bases each). CDR3 length: 15 amino acids. Per the germline V gene, CDR1 is SGHTA and CDR2 is FQGNSA. V was shortened by 1 base and J by 2 bases, with 10 bases between the two germline ends. CDR3: CASSLGGWFTDTQYF. CDR3 DNA sequence: TGTGCCAGCAGCTTAGGGGGGTGGTTCACAGATACGCAGTATTTT. Full variable domain (remainder filled in from reference TRBV7-2 and TRBJ2-3): GAGVSQSPSNKVTEKGKDVELRCDPISGHTALYWYRQSLGQGLEFLIYFQGNSAPDKSGLPSDRFSAERTGGSVSTLTIQRTQQEDSAVYLCASSLGGWFTDTQYFGPGTRLTVL.

This chain links TRBV6-5 with TRBJ2-3; D gene uncertain. This CDR3 region has 14 residues. V dropped 6 bases and J dropped 2 bases, with 12 bases sitting between them. Germline-derived CDR1 and CDR2 are MNHEY and SVGAGI. CDR3 sequence: CASSGDEVTDTQYF. In DNA form, the CDR3 reads TGTGCCAGCAGCGGAGACGAGGTCACAGATACGCAGTATTTT.

This clone was seen more than once but under ten times. The chain couples TRBV11-2 to TRBJ1-1; D not certain. Trimming removed 1 base at V and 4 bases at J, with 19 bases between. Germline CDR1 SGHAT, CDR2 FQNNGV. The CDR3 is 17 residues long. As DNA, the CDR3 is TGTGCCAGCAGCTTAGGGGATGGTGGACCTTTGTTCACTGAAGCTTTCTTT. It encodes CASSLGDGGPLFTEAFF.

The chain recombines TRBV4-1 with TRBJ2-7; unclear D gene. V was cut by 2 bases and J by 2 bases, with 10 bases left in between. This CDR3 is 14 amino acids long. Germline loops: CDR1 MGHRA, CDR2 YSYEKL. DNA for the CDR3: TGCGCCAGCAGCCAAACGAGACAAACCTACGAGCAGTACTTC. Translated, it gives CASSQTRQTYEQYF.

V is TRBV9 and J is TRBJ2-1; D gene uncertain. The CDR3 runs 13 residues. Trimming took off 2 bases at V and 7 bases at J, with 10 bases between the two ends. Germline V gene data show CDR1 as SGDLS and CDR2 as YYNGEE. CDR3 sequence reads: CASSVDWQNEQFF. In DNA form, the CDR3 reads TGTGCCAGCAGCGTTGACTGGCAGAATGAGCAGTTCTTC.

The chain couples TRBV27 to TRBJ2-7; D uncertain. Deletions cut 3 bases from V and 6 bases from J, with 12 bases between. The CDR3 covers 13 residues. Germline CDR1 is MNHEY and CDR2 is SMNVEV (reference sequence). The DNA for the CDR3 is TGTGCCAGCAGTTTCATGCAACGGGCCGAGCAGTACTTC. It encodes CASSFMQRAEQYF.

A single count supports this clone. The CDR3: CASSSRSYNEQFF. CDR3 sequence (DNA): TGTGCCAGCAGCTCTCGCTCCTACAATGAGCAGTTCTTC. This chain connects TRBV13 to TRBJ2-1; no firm D call. The germline V gene encodes CDR1 PRHDT and CDR2 FYEKMQ (reference sequence). Trimming took off 4 bases at V and 0 bases at J, with 4 bases between the two ends. This CDR3 is built from 13 residues.

The chain links TRBV23-1 to TRBJ1-5; 8 bases line up with TRBD1. TRBV23-1 is treated as an ORF (open reading frame) with a function not yet certain. With 4 bases clipped from V and 5 bases from J, the junction kept 4 bases outside the gene matches. This CDR3 has 14 residues. The CDR3 here is CASSLDRADQPQHF. As DNA, the CDR3 is TGCGCCAGCAGTCTGGACAGGGCGGATCAGCCCCAGCATTTT.

J is TRBJ2-7 and V is TRBV6-2 or TRBV6-3; 12 bases match TRBD2. With 3 bases clipped from V and 3 bases from J, the junction kept 9 bases outside the gene matches. Germline V gene sequence: CDR1 MNHEY, CDR2 SVGEGT. The CDR3 sequence is 17 residues long. The CDR3 loop is CASSYGLAGPRNYEQYF. CDR3 in DNA: TGTGCCAGCAGTTATGGACTAGCGGGACCCAGGAACTACGAGCAGTACTTC.

The V and J genes are TRBV12-3 or TRBV12-4 and TRBJ1-2; D not certain. Trimming stripped 3 bases from V and 7 bases from J, with 6 bases between. CDR3 length: 11 residues. CDR3 DNA: TGTGCCAGCAGTTTCGTCGGTGGCTACACCTTC. Its translation: CASSFVGGYTF.

This chain joins TRBV3-1 (or the pseudogene TRBV3-2) and TRBJ1-6; maybe TRBD1 (5 bases). Trimming pared 3 bases from V and 6 bases from J, leaving 18 bases between. Germline V CDR1 and CDR2: LGHDT, YNNKEL (reference sequence). CDR3 length: 17 residues. The CDR3 sequence is CASSQEWGGTTNSPLHF. DNA for the CDR3: TGTGCCAGCAGCCAGGAGTGGGGGGGGACTACTAATTCACCCCTCCACTTT.